Following are 21 T cell receptor beta chains from one sample sequenced in a study of shared clonotypes between healthy human individuals. Assay: immunoSEQ multiplex PCR; the TCRdb copy retains only in-frame clones and omits some. This table has about 710,000 clones, approximately 77% appearing once. The source material was memory CD4+ T cells sorted from blood. Regarding subset: CD45RA-negative fraction. These receptors all come from a woman aged 25 to 45 in good health.

The genes are TRBV7-2 and TRBJ2-5, with 9 bases lining up with TRBD1. Trimming took 4 bases from V and 7 from J; bases not matched to a gene: 4. This CDR3 has 13 residues. Germline loops: CDR1 SGHTA, CDR2 FQGNSA. The CDR3 is CASSSTGGGTQYF. In nucleotides, the CDR3 is TGTGCCAGCAGCTCGACAGGGGGGGGGACCCAGTACTTC. Supplemented by reference TRBV7-2 and TRBJ2-5, the full variable domain reads GAGVSQSPSNKVTEKGKDVELRCDPISGHTALYWYRQSLGQGLEFLIYFQGNSAPDKSGLPSDRFSAERTGGSVSTLTIQRTQQEDSAVYLCASSSTGGGTQYFGPGTRLLVL.

V gene TRBV18 combines with J gene TRBJ1-1; 7 bases line up with TRBD1. V dropped 3 bases and J dropped 2; count of bases not matched to a gene: 6. Per the germline V gene, CDR1 is KGHSH and CDR2 is LQKENI. CDR3 size: 15 residues. The DNA for the CDR3 is TGTGCCAGCTCACCGAACAGGGGCTCTAACACTGAAGCTTTCTTT. Amino acids: CASSPNRGSNTEAFF.

This clone was counted between two and nine times. The CDR3 reads CASSNRDRVYF. The DNA of the CDR3 is TGTGCCAGCAGCAACCGGGACAGAGTATATTTT. V is TRBV27 and J is TRBJ1-3, with 7 bases matching TRBD1. Germline CDR1 is MNHEY and CDR2 is SMNVEV (reference sequence). The CDR3 has 11 amino acids. The ends lost 6 bases at V and 14 bases at J; junction bases unmatched: 7.

The chain is built from TRBV4-2 and TRBJ1-6, with D possibly being TRBD1 (6 bases). The CDR3 length is 16 residues. Trimming cost V 0 bases and J 6 bases, with 12 bases left between them. Germline-derived CDR1 and CDR2 are LGHNA and YNFKEQ. In DNA, the CDR3 is TGTGCCAGCAGCCAAGATTTGCAGGGGAGTAATTCACCCCTCCACTTT. Residues: CASSQDLQGSNSPLHF.

The rearrangement joins TRBV18 to TRBJ1-5; TRBD1 might be the D (6 bases). The germline V gene has CDR1 KGHSH and CDR2 LQKENI. The CDR3 contains 15 residues. V lost 5 bases, J lost 5 bases, and 16 bases lay in between. The CDR3 nucleotides read TGTGCCAGCTCAATAACAGGGTTTGGCGATCAGCCCCAGCATTTT. Residues: CASSITGFGDQPQHF.

V gene TRBV10-3 combines with J gene TRBJ1-4, with D possibly being TRBD1 (6 bases). Germline V gene lookup returns CDR1 ENHRY and CDR2 SYGVKD. Trimming shortened V by 2 bases and J by 2 bases, and 6 bases separated the two germline ends. CDR3 length equals 14 residues. CDR3 protein: CAISETGTNEKLFF. CDR3 DNA: TGTGCCATCAGTGAGACAGGGACTAATGAAAAACTGTTTTTT.

The chain carries TRBV15 and TRBJ2-5, with 9 bases that match TRBD1. Germline CDR1 LNHNV, CDR2 YYDKDF (reference sequence). The CDR3 sequence is 15 residues long. The V gene end was trimmed by 4 bases and the J gene end by 3 bases; junction bases not matched to a gene: 6. Here the CDR3 reads CATSTPGQGKETQYF. The DNA for the CDR3 is TGTGCCACCAGCACTCCGGGACAGGGCAAAGAGACCCAGTACTTC.

V gene TRBV27 combines with J gene TRBJ2-2; 7 positions agree with TRBD1. CDR3 length: 17 amino acids. Per the germline V gene, CDR1 is MNHEY and CDR2 is SMNVEV (reference sequence). J gave up 3 bases and V 10 bases, and 17 bases lay outside the gene matches. CDR3 DNA: TGTGCCACCAGGGGGACACTCTGGACAAGATACACCGGGGAGCTGTTTTTT. It codes for CATRGTLWTRYTGELFF.

This chain connects TRBV2 to TRBJ2-7, with D maybe TRBD1 (7 bases). In germline, CDR1 is SNHLY, CDR2 FYNNEI. Trimming removed 4 bases from V and 2 bases from J, with 12 bases in between. There are 14 residues in the CDR3. CDR3 amino acids: CASSGGTATYEQYF. CDR3 nucleotide sequence: TGTGCCAGCAGTGGCGGGACAGCCACCTACGAGCAGTACTTC.

The CDR3 reads CASRHQGDVQPQHF. In nucleotides, the CDR3 is TGTGCCAGCAGACACCAGGGGGACGTGCAGCCCCAGCATTTT. The chain links TRBV28 to TRBJ1-5; 7 bases agree with TRBD1. The junction had 9 bases not matched to a gene; V was cut back by 6 bases and J by 7 bases. This CDR3 region has 14 residues. Per germline, CDR1 MDHEN and CDR2 SYDVKM.

The rearrangement uses TRBV30 and TRBJ1-1; 8 nucleotides align to TRBD1. The CDR3 runs to 11 residues. Trimming cost V 3 bases and J 10 bases; bases outside gene matches: 4. Germline loops: CDR1 GTSNPN, CDR2 SVGIG (reference sequence). The CDR3 sequence: CAWRGRGRAFF. CDR3 sequence (DNA): TGTGCCTGGAGGGGCAGGGGGCGAGCTTTCTTT.

With respect to this clone: This CDR3 is also generated by other DNA sequences in the sample. This chain joins TRBV7-6 and TRBJ1-2; D possibly corresponds to TRBD1 (5 bases). This CDR3 is built from 12 residues. Germline values: CDR1 SGHVS, CDR2 FNYEAQ. Trimming pared 6 bases from V and 5 bases from J, leaving 10 bases between. CDR3 coding DNA: TGTGCCAGCAGTCCGGGGGGGTATGGCTACACCTTC. It yields the protein CASSPGGYGYTF.

V gene TRBV29-1 combines with J gene TRBJ1-2, with D perhaps matching TRBD1 (5 bases). V was cut by 4 bases and J by 3 bases, with 12 bases left in between. Germline V gene sequence: CDR1 SQVTM, CDR2 ANQGSEA. The CDR3 is 13 residues long. In DNA, the CDR3 is TGCAGCGTTGTGGGAGAGGGGTACTATGGCTACACCTTC. Amino acid sequence: CSVVGEGYYGYTF. Drawing the rest from reference TRBV29-1 and TRBJ1-2, the complete variable domain is SAVISQKPSRDICQRGTSLTIQCQVDSQVTMMFWYRQQPGQSLTLIATANQGSEATYESGFVIDKFPISRPNLTFSTLTVSNMSPEDSSIYLCSVVGEGYYGYTFGSGTRLTVV.

This chain connects TRBV27 to TRBJ1-2; D gene uncertain. V gave up 3 bases and J gave up 6 bases, with 17 bases separating them. From germline, CDR1 is MNHEY and CDR2 SMNVEV (reference sequence). This CDR3 contains 15 residues. The CDR3 spells CASSFNRLLPNGYTF. CDR3 coding DNA: TGTGCCAGCAGTTTCAACAGACTTCTTCCCAATGGCTACACCTTC.

This clone was counted at least ten times. The gene calls are TRBV5-5 and TRBJ1-3; D is ambiguous. The germline V gene has CDR1 SGHKS and CDR2 YYEKEE (reference sequence). This CDR3 spans 15 amino acids. With 6 bases removed from V and 5 bases from J, the gap between germline ends came to 18 bases. DNA of the CDR3: TGTGCCAGCAAGAACGAGGGCATACTAAGAAACACCATATATTTT. This encodes CASKNEGILRNTIYF. Looking up the rest from reference TRBV5-5 and TRBJ1-3 gives the full variable domain: DAGVTQSPTHLIKTRGQQVTLRCSPISGHKSVSWYQQVLGQGPQFIFQYYEKEERGRGNFPDRFSARQFPNYSSELNVNALLLGDSALYLCASKNEGILRNTIYFGEGSWLTVV.

V gene TRBV11-3 combines with J gene TRBJ2-1; 11 bases align to TRBD2. Trimming cost V 3 bases and J 7 bases; bases outside gene matches: 14. CDR3 length: 18 residues. Germline V gene lookup returns CDR1 SGHNT and CDR2 YENEEA. The CDR3 region has the DNA TGTGCCAGCAGCTTTGGGACAGGGTTAGGGACTAGCGGAAATGAGCAGTTCTTC. This gives the protein CASSFGTGLGTSGNEQFF.

The J gene is TRBJ2-7, the V gene TRBV5-1; D could derive from TRBD1 or TRBD2 (5 bases each). Between the trimmed V and J ends, which lost 0 bases and 3 bases, there was a span of 13 bases. Germline CDR1 SGHRS, CDR2 YFSETQ. The CDR3 has 15 residues. The CDR3 nucleotides are TGCGCCAGCAGCTTGGTAGAGGGGTCGGTCTACGAGCAGTACTTC. This codes for CASSLVEGSVYEQYF.

This clone showed up many times. The V gene is TRBV19, the J gene TRBJ1-2; D is undetermined. V was cut by 5 bases and J by 8 bases, with 18 bases left in between. Germline V gene sequence: CDR1 LNHDA, CDR2 SQIVND (reference sequence). The CDR3 consists of 14 residues. The CDR3 sequence is CASSLMADGKGYTF. CDR3 nucleotide sequence: TGTGCCAGTAGTCTCATGGCAGACGGGAAGGGCTACACCTTC.

The chain is built from TRBV7-2 and TRBJ1-5; 7 nucleotides line up with TRBD1. V was pared by 2 bases and J by 4 bases, with 5 bases of the junction left unmatched. Germline assignment: CDR1 SGHTA and CDR2 FQGNSA. The CDR3 is 15 amino acids. The CDR3 DNA follows: TGTGCCAGCAGCTTACCAGGGGGTTTTAATCAGCCCCAGCATTTT. Its protein product is CASSLPGGFNQPQHF.

This rearrangement joins TRBV7-2 to TRBJ2-5; D is unresolved. Germline V gene lookup returns CDR1 SGHTA and CDR2 FQGNSA. The CDR3 covers 13 residues. The V end was cut by 5 bases, the J end by 5 bases, with 12 bases between. In DNA form, the CDR3 reads TGTGCCAGCAGCCGCGCCGCGAGGGAGACCCAGTACTTC. Translation: CASSRAARETQYF.

The genes are TRBV10-3 and TRBJ2-1; 8 nucleotides align to TRBD2. The CDR3 consists of 14 residues. The V segment lost 10 bases and the J segment 3 bases; nucleotides outside the gene matches: 8. Germline lookup yields CDR1 ENHRY and CDR2 SYGVKD. The CDR3 region is CATRAGEGYNEQFF. CDR3 nucleotides: TGTGCCACCAGAGCGGGAGAAGGCTACAATGAGCAGTTCTTC.